Described below is a single T cell receptor beta chain sequence and its context. The sample belongs to a study of cytomegalovirus exposure and HLA in healthy donors. CDR1 and CDR2 (germline): MNHNY, SVGAGI (reference sequence). Trimming took 10 bases from V and 4 from J, leaving 19 bases between them. The CDR3 covers 14 residues. Data came from immunoSEQ multiplex PCR; TCRdb stores just in-frame clones and leaves some out. The data contain about 360,000 clones, roughly 88% of them singletons. The V call is TRBV6-6, the J call TRBJ1-1, with D tentatively TRBD1 (6 bases). Material: PBMCs. The TCR sequence derives from a woman younger than 30 in good health and CMV-seronegative. The CDR3 sequence: CAITPDRSATEAFF. In nucleotides, the CDR3 is TGTGCCATCACTCCGGACAGAAGTGCCACTGAAGCTTTCTTT.